These T cell receptor beta chains were read from a single sample in a study of T-cell memory formation after mild COVID-19. From the 5' RACE reads, TCRdb called clonotypes with MiXCR, one entry per CDR3 protein. The sample shows about 140,000 distinct CDR3 sequences, about 5.5% of them seen only once. The sequencing sample was made of PBMCs or a T cell subset sorted from them (not recorded which). Every receptor here comes from an adult woman who had mild COVID-19 (a few samples of this study predate the infection). Cell type and time point are not known. CDR3s include the opening cysteine and the closing phenylalanine or tryptophan. Each record gives: J gene, D gene, clone size, V gene, CDR3 protein, CDR3 DNA. D genes are given only for firm matches. Not every row has a clone size; where given, it reads once, few, many or a size class.

j_gene: TRBJ2-3; d_gene: TRBD2; abundance: many; v_gene: TRBV20-1; CDR3aa: CSAPLQFFGTSGTDTQYF; CDR3nt: TGCAGTGCCCCCTTGCAGTTTTTTGGGACTAGCGGCACAGATACGCAGTATTTT
j_gene: TRBJ2-2; d_gene: NA; abundance: few; v_gene: TRBV24-1; CDR3aa: CATSDDGQSLVSGELFF; CDR3nt: TGTGCCACCAGTGATGATGGACAGTCCCTCGTCTCCGGGGAGCTGTTTTTT
j_gene: TRBJ1-2; d_gene: NA; abundance: NA; v_gene: TRBV5-6; CDR3aa: CASSFNNLGGYTF; CDR3nt: TGTGCCAGCAGCTTCAATAATCTCGGCGGCTACACCTTC
j_gene: TRBJ2-7; d_gene: NA; abundance: NA; v_gene: TRBV5-1; CDR3aa: CASSLSGGNYEQYF; CDR3nt: TGCGCCAGCAGCTTGAGTGGGGGGAACTACGAGCAGTACTTC
j_gene: TRBJ1-4; d_gene: NA; abundance: many; v_gene: TRBV12-3/TRBV12-4; CDR3aa: CASSLEVGKLFF; CDR3nt: TGTGCCAGCAGTTTGGAGGTCGGAAAACTGTTTTTT
j_gene: TRBJ2-7; d_gene: NA; abundance: many; v_gene: TRBV7-2; CDR3aa: CASSIKGGDYYEQYF; CDR3nt: TGTGCCAGCAGCATAAAGGGGGGGGACTACTACGAGCAGTACTTC
j_gene: TRBJ2-5; d_gene: TRBD1; abundance: few; v_gene: TRBV2; CDR3aa: CASSSGTGSQETQYF; CDR3nt: TGTGCCAGCAGTTCCGGGACAGGGTCCCAAGAGACCCAGTACTTC
j_gene: TRBJ1-1; d_gene: TRBD1; abundance: many; v_gene: TRBV6-5; CDR3aa: CASSYGDREAAEAFF; CDR3nt: TGTGCCAGCAGTTACGGCGACAGGGAAGCCGCTGAAGCTTTCTTT
j_gene: TRBJ1-5; d_gene: NA; abundance: few; v_gene: TRBV12-3/TRBV12-4; CDR3aa: CASSPVGGSNQPQHF; CDR3nt: TGTGCCAGCAGTCCGGTCGGGGGTAGCAATCAGCCCCAGCATTTT
j_gene: TRBJ1-5; d_gene: NA; abundance: few; v_gene: TRBV12-3/TRBV12-4; CDR3aa: CASSSTGQPQHF; CDR3nt: TGTGCCAGCAGTTCTACAGGCCAGCCCCAGCATTTT